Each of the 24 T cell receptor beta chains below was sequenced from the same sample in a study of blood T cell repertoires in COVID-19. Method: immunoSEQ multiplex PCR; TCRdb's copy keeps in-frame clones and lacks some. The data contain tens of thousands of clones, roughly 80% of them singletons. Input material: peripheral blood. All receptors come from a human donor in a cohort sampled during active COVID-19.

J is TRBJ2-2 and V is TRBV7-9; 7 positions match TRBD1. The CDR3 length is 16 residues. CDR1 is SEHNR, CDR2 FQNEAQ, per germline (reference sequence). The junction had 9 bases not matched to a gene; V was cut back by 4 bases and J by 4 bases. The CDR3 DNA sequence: TGTGCCAGCAGCTCCAGACAGGGCGGAAGCACCGGGGAGCTGTTTTTT. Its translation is CASSSRQGGSTGELFF. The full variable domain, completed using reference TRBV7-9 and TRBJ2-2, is DTGVSQNPRHKITKRGQNVTFRCDPISEHNRLYWYRQTLGQGPEFLTYFQNEAQLEKSRLLSDRFSAERPKGSFSTLEIQRTEQGDSAMYLCASSSRQGGSTGELFFGEGSRLTVL.

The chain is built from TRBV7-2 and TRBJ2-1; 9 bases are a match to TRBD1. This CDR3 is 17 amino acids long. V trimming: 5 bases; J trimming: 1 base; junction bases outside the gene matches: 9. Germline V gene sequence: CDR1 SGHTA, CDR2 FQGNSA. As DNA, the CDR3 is TGTGCCAGCAGCATTACACAGGGGGCCCGATCCTACAATGAGCAGTTCTTC. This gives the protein CASSITQGARSYNEQFF.

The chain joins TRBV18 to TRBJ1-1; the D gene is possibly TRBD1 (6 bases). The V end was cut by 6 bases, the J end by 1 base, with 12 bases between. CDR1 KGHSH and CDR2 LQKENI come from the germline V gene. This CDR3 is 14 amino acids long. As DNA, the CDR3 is TGTGCCAGCTCCCCTGACAGGCAGAACACTGAAGCTTTCTTT. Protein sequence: CASSPDRQNTEAFF.

CDR3 nucleotide sequence: TGTGCCAGCAGCCGGGGGGGACAGGGCCATGAGCAGTTCTTC. Its protein is CASSRGGQGHEQFF. The chain employs TRBV3-1 (or the pseudogene TRBV3-2) and TRBJ2-1, with TRBD1 matching over 9 bases. CDR1 is LGHDT, CDR2 YNNKEL, per germline (reference sequence). Germline trimming cut 4 bases from V and 8 bases from J; bases unmatched to any gene: 6. The CDR3 consists of 14 residues.

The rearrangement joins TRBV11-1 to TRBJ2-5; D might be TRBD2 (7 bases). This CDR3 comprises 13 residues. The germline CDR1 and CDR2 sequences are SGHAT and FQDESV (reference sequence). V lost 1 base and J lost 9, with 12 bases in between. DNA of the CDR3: TGTGCCAGCAGCTTAGAGGACAGCGGGGCCCAGTACTTC. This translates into CASSLEDSGAQYF.

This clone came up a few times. CDR3 coding DNA: TGTGCCAGCAGTTTGGGCCACTCCTACGAGCAGTACTTC. Protein product: CASSLGHSYEQYF. The genes are TRBV27 and TRBJ2-7, with D unclear. With 3 bases removed from V and 0 bases from J, the gap between germline ends came to 6 bases. Per germline, CDR1 MNHEY and CDR2 SMNVEV (reference sequence). This CDR3 comprises 13 residues.

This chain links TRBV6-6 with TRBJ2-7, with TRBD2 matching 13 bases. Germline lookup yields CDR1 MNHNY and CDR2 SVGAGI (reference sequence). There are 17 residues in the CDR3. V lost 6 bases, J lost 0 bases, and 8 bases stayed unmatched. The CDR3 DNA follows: TGTGCCAGCAGCCGAGGACTAGCGGGGGACCTCTCCTACGAGCAGTACTTC. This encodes CASSRGLAGDLSYEQYF.

The CDR3 coding sequence is TGTGCCAGCAGTAGGACGGGGAGTTCACCCCTCCACTTT. This translates into CASSRTGSSPLHF. The chain uses TRBV6-5 and TRBJ1-6; D gene uncertain. The V and J ends lost 5 bases and 9 bases respectively, with 11 bases between them. Germline lookup yields CDR1 MNHEY and CDR2 SVGAGI. The CDR3 is 13 amino acids.

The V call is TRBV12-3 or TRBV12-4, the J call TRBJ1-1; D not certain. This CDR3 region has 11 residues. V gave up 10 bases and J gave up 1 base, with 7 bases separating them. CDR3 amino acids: CATLQNTEAFF. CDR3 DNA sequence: TGTGCCACCTTACAGAACACTGAAGCTTTCTTT.

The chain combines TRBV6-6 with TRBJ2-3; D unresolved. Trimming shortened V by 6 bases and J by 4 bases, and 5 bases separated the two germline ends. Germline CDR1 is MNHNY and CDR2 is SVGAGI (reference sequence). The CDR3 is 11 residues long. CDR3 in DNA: TGTGCCAGCAGAACAGCAGATACGCAGTATTTT. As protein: CASRTADTQYF.

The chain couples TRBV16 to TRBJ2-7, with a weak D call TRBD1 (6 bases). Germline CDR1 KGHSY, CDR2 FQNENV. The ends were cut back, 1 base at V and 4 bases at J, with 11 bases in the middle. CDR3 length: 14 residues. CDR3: CASSQFRGFYEQYF. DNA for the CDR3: TGTGCCAGCAGCCAATTCAGGGGTTTTTACGAGCAGTACTTC. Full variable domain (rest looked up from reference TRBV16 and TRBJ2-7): GEEVAQTPKHLVRGEGQKAKLYCAPIKGHSYVFWYQQVLKNEFKFLISFQNENVFDETGMPKERFSAKCLPNSPCSLEIQATKLEDSAVYFCASSQFRGFYEQYFGPGTRLTVT.

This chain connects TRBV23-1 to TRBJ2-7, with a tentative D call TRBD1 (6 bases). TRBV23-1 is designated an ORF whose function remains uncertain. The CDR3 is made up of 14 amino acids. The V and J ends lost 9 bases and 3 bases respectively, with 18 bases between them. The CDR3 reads CASDQVGGLYEQYF. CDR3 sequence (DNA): TGCGCCAGTGACCAGGTTGGGGGCCTCTACGAGCAGTACTTC.

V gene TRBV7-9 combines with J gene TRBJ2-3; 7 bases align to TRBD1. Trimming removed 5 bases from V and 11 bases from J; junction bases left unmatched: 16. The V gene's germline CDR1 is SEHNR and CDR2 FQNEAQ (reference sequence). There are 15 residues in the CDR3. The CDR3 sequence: CASSPRESKRGLQYF. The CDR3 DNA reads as TGTGCCAGCAGCCCTAGGGAAAGCAAGAGGGGGCTGCAGTATTTT.

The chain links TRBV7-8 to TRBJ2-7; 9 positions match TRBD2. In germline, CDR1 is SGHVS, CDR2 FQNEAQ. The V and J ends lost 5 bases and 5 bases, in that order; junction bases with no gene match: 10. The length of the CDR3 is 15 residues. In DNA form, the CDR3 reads TGTGCCAGCAGCCCAATCGGCGGGAGGGACGACGAGCAGTACTTC. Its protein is CASSPIGGRDDEQYF.

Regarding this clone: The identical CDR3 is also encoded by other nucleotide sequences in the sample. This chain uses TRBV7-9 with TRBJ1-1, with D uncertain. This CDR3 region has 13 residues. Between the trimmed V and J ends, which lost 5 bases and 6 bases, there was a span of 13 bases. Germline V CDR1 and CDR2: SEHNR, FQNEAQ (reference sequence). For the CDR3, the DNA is TGTGCCAGCAGCGACTCTGCTGGCCCTGAAGCTTTCTTT. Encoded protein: CASSDSAGPEAFF.

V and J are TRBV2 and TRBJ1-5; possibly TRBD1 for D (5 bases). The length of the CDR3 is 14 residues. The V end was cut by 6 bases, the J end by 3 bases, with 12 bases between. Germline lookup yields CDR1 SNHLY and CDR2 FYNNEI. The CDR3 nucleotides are TGTGCCAGCAGCGTCGACAGTATCAATCAGCCCCAGCATTTT. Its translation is CASSVDSINQPQHF.

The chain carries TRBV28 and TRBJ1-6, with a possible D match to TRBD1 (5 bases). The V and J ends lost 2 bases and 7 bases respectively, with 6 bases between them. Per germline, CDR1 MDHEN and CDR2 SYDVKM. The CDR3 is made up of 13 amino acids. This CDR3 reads CASSLGANSPLHF. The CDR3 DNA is TGTGCCAGCAGTTTAGGGGCGAATTCACCCCTCCACTTT.

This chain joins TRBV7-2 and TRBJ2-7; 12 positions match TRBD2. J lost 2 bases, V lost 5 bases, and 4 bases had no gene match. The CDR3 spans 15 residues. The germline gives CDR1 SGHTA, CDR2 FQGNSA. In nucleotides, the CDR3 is TGTGCCAGCAGCATAAGGACTAGCGGGACCTACGAGCAGTACTTC. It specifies CASSIRTSGTYEQYF. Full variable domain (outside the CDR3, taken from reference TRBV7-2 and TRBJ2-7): GAGVSQSPSNKVTEKGKDVELRCDPISGHTALYWYRQSLGQGLEFLIYFQGNSAPDKSGLPSDRFSAERTGGSVSTLTIQRTQQEDSAVYLCASSIRTSGTYEQYFGPGTRLTVT.

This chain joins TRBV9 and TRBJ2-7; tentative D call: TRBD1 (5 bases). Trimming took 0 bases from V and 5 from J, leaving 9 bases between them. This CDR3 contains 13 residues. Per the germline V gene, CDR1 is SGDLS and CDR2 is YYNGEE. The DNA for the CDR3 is TGTGCCAGCAGCGTAGAGGGGTACGACGAGCAGTACTTC. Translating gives CASSVEGYDEQYF.

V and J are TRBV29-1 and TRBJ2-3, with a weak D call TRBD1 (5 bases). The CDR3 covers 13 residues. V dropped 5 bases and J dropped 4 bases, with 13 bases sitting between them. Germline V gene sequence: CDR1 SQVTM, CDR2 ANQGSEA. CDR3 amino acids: CSVRAQGADTQYF. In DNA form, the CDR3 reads TGCAGCGTTCGGGCGCAGGGCGCAGATACGCAGTATTTT.

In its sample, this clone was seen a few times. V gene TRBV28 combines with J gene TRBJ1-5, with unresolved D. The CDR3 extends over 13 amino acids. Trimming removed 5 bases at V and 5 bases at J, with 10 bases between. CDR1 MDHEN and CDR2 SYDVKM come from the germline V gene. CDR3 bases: TGTGCCAGCAGTCCCCCCGGGGATCAGCCCCAGCATTTT. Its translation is CASSPPGDQPQHF. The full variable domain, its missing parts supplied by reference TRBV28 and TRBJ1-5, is DVKVTQSSRYLVKRTGEKVFLECVQDMDHENMFWYRQDPGLGLRLIYFSYDVKMKEKGDIPEGYSVSREKKERFSLILESASTNQTSMYLCASSPPGDQPQHFGDGTRLSIL.

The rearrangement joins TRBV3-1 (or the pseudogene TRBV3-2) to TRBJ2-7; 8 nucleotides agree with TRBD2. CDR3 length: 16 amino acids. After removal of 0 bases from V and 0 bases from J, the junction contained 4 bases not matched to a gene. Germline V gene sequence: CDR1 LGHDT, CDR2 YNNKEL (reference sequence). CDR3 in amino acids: CASSQDRGGSSYEQYF. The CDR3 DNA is TGTGCCAGCAGCCAAGACCGGGGGGGATCCTCCTACGAGCAGTACTTC.

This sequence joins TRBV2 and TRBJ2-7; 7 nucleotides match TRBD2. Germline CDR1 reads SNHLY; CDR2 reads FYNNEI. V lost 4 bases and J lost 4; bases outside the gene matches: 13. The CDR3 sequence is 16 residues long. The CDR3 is CASSVDPRTRGYEQYF. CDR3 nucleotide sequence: TGTGCCAGCAGTGTTGATCCCAGGACTAGAGGTTACGAGCAGTACTTC.

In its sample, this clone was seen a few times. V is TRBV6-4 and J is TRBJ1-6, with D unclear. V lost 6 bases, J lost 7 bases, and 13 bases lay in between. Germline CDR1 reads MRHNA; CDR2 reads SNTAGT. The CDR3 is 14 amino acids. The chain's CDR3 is CASREVGQNSPLHF. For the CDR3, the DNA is TGTGCCAGCAGGGAGGTGGGCCAGAATTCACCCCTCCACTTT.